This TCR beta chain was sequenced for a study of blood T cell repertoires in COVID-19. About the study: In each case, the material was cDNA or gDNA derived from T cells, B-cell-depleted T cells, or PBMCs.

Sequenced by immunoSEQ multiplex PCR; TCRdb stores in-frame clones only, minus some. The sample records 250,000 to 350,000 clones, around 87% being singletons. Enrollees, about 18 to 95 years old, lived in about two dozen US areas. Researchers sorted participants into cohorts using their self-reported clinical history. Cohort 3 donors counted as recovered after two negative PCRs, clearance, or resolved symptoms. This CDR3 has 13 amino acids. J lost 5 bases, V lost 6 bases, and 3 bases had no gene match. Germline V lookup: CDR1 MNHEY, CDR2 SVGAGI. The sequenced material came from PBMCs or T cells enriched from blood (not recorded which). This TCR was sampled from a woman aged 25-40 years who had recovered from COVID-19. V usage is TRBV6-5 and J usage is TRBJ2-7, with 11 positions matching TRBD1. CDR3 DNA sequence: TGTGCCAGCAGGGACAGGGGGCGCGACGAGCAGTACTTC. Translated: CASRDRGRDEQYF.